The 19 T cell receptor beta chains in this list originate from one sample, sequenced in a study of regulatory T cells in long-lasting Graves disease. Construction of the TCR beta libraries employed iRepertoire HTBI primers in conjunction with Arm-PCR of CDR3 regions. A single record per CDR3 protein comes from TCRdb applying MiXCR to the multiplex PCR reads. The table includes approximately 400,000 distinct CDR3 sequences, 14% to 15% detected once. Time point of the sample: newly diagnosed GD, antithyroid drugs for less than 3 months. Generation of the TCR library employed RNA extracted from PBMCs. These data were likewise used in another study, on T cells in Graves' hyperthyroidism and ophthalmopathy.

This material consisted of peripheral blood mononuclear cells (PBMCs), taken at new diagnosis, from a patient treated with antithyroid drugs. The receptors here all came from a woman aged 25 to 39 with Graves disease.

This clonotype was seen a few times. This chain connects TRBV11-3 to TRBJ2-5, with D unclear. CDR1 is SGHNT and CDR2 is YENEEA in the germline V gene. CDR3 length equals 13 residues. Trimming took off 0 bases at V and 5 bases at J, with 7 bases between the two ends. The chain's CDR3 is CASSLEARETQYF. For the CDR3, the DNA is TGTGCCAGCAGCTTAGAAGCCCGGGAGACCCAGTACTTC.

This clonotype was counted many times. This chain uses TRBV27 with TRBJ1-5, with 9 bases that match TRBD1. CDR1 is MNHEY and CDR2 is SMNVEV in the germline V gene (reference sequence). Unmatched junction bases numbered 5, after V lost 6 bases and J lost 5 bases. The CDR3 contains 14 residues. The CDR3, as DNA: TGTGCCAGCAGGGGACAGGGAGGATATCAGCCCCAGCATTTT. Translating it yields CASRGQGGYQPQHF.

This clonotype was counted at least ten times. V is TRBV12-3 or TRBV12-4 and J is TRBJ2-7, with TRBD1 identical over 7 bases. J gave up 7 bases and V 0 bases, and 6 bases lay outside the gene matches. This CDR3 is 14 amino acids long. In nucleotides, the CDR3 is TGTGCCAGCAGTTTAGCGAAGGGGGCGCGTGAGCAGTACTTC. It yields the protein CASSLAKGAREQYF.

This clonotype was found many times. This chain joins TRBV6-1 and TRBJ2-5, with D perhaps matching TRBD2 (5 bases). Germline V gene sequence: CDR1 MNHNS, CDR2 SASEGT. Trimming left V 10 bases short and J 3 bases short, with 6 bases between. This CDR3 is built from 10 residues. CDR3 coding DNA: TGTGCCACGAGGGAAGAGACCCAGTACTTC. Its translation is CATREETQYF.

Only a few counts were recorded for this clonotype. The chain employs TRBV7-2 and TRBJ2-7, with D perhaps matching TRBD1 or TRBD2 (5 bases each). The V and J ends lost 6 bases and 2 bases respectively, with 20 bases between them. CDR1 SGHTA and CDR2 FQGNSA come from the germline V gene. CDR3 size: 16 residues. CDR3: CASSFPRGPGTYEQYF. The CDR3 DNA follows: TGTGCCAGCAGTTTCCCCCGGGGCCCGGGTACCTACGAGCAGTACTTC.

This clonotype came up a few times. J is TRBJ2-3 and V is TRBV9; no clear D gene. CDR3 length equals 11 residues. CDR1 is SGDLS and CDR2 is YYNGEE in the germline V gene. With 0 bases removed from V and 6 bases from J, the gap between germline ends came to 2 bases. CDR3 coding DNA: TGTGCCAGCAGCGTAGAGGATACGCAGTATTTT. Residues: CASSVEDTQYF.

This clonotype was counted at least ten times. The rearrangement joins TRBV3-1 to TRBJ2-3; D not certain. V gave up 0 bases and J gave up 2 bases, with 6 bases separating them. This CDR3 comprises 14 residues. CDR1 is LGHDT and CDR2 is YNNKEL in the germline V gene (reference sequence). In nucleotides, the CDR3 is TGTGCCAGCAGCCAAGAGGGATTCACAGATACGCAGTATTTT. Its translation: CASSQEGFTDTQYF.

This clonotype was seen only a few times. The chain uses TRBV4-2 and TRBJ2-4, with 7 positions matching TRBD2. With 0 bases clipped from V and 6 bases from J, the junction kept 14 bases outside the gene matches. This CDR3 comprises 18 residues. Germline V gene sequence: CDR1 LGHNA, CDR2 YNFKEQ. The CDR3 nucleotides are TGTGCCAGCAGCCAAGATCCGCATGGGCTCGGGGGGAGAAACATTCAGTACTTC. Translating gives CASSQDPHGLGGRNIQYF.

This clonotype was picked up a small number of times. This sequence joins TRBV5-5 and TRBJ1-6; unclear D gene. The CDR3 has 16 residues. V was shortened by 0 bases and J by 9 bases, with 16 bases between the two germline ends. Germline V gene lookup returns CDR1 SGHKS and CDR2 YYEKEE (reference sequence). CDR3 coding DNA: TGTGCCAGCAGCTTGGATCGGAGAGGGTCGGCTTCACCCCTCCACTTT. The encoded protein is CASSLDRRGSASPLHF.

This clonotype showed up just a few times. V and J are TRBV25-1 and TRBJ1-2, with TRBD1 as a possible D gene (5 bases). Trimming removed 2 bases at V and 8 bases at J, with 12 bases between. In germline, CDR1 is MGHDK, CDR2 SYGVNS. The CDR3 is made up of 13 amino acids. CDR3 residues: CASSEQGPRGYTF. The CDR3 DNA reads TGTGCCAGCAGTGAACAGGGCCCTAGGGGCTACACCTTC.

The genes are TRBV9 and TRBJ2-3; 7 nucleotides match TRBD2. The CDR3 contains 16 residues. From germline, CDR1 is SGDLS and CDR2 YYNGEE. Trimming at V came to 3 bases and at J to 0 bases, leaving 7 bases not matched to a gene. As DNA, the CDR3 is TGTGCCAGCAGCGCCCAACTAGCGCTCAGCACAGATACGCAGTATTTT. It codes for CASSAQLALSTDTQYF.

The sample holds many counts of this clonotype. V gene TRBV7-9 combines with J gene TRBJ1-5; D uncertain. Germline V CDR1 and CDR2: SEHNR, FQNEAQ (reference sequence). The V and J ends lost 5 bases and 7 bases respectively, with 9 bases between them. This CDR3 region has 12 residues. CDR3 DNA sequence: TGTGCCAGCAGCCTACCCGGCCAGCCCCAGCATTTT. Translating it yields CASSLPGQPQHF.

This clonotype appeared many times. This chain uses TRBV27 with TRBJ2-7; 11 bases match TRBD1. Germline trimming cut 2 bases from V and 7 bases from J; bases unmatched to any gene: 13. The V gene's germline CDR1 is MNHEY and CDR2 SMNVEV (reference sequence). There are 17 residues in the CDR3. The CDR3 loop is CASSLRRGGQGAGEQYF. DNA of the CDR3: TGTGCCAGCAGTTTACGGCGTGGTGGACAGGGGGCTGGGGAGCAGTACTTC.

The rearrangement joins TRBV9 to TRBJ2-1, with 10 bases matching TRBD2. V trimming: 6 bases; J trimming: 8 bases; junction bases outside the gene matches: 17. Germline CDR1 is SGDLS and CDR2 is YYNGEE. The CDR3 extends over 17 amino acids. The CDR3 sequence: CASTDGPAGGPFDEQFF. The CDR3 region has the DNA TGTGCCAGCACCGATGGCCCAGCGGGAGGGCCTTTCGATGAGCAGTTCTTC.

This clonotype has a count of ten or more. The J gene is TRBJ1-2, the V gene TRBV24-1; possibly TRBD1 for D (6 bases). Trimming took 4 bases from V and 4 from J, leaving 12 bases between them. The CDR3 runs 14 residues. CDR1 and CDR2 from the germline V gene are KGHDR and SFDVKD. In DNA, the CDR3 is TGTGCCACCAGTGACACGACAGGATTCTATGGCTACACCTTC. Protein product: CATSDTTGFYGYTF.

The V call is TRBV6-2 or TRBV6-3, the J call TRBJ2-7, with 11 bases matching TRBD2. J lost 0 bases, V lost 5 bases, and 0 bases had no gene match. The germline V gene has CDR1 MNHEY and CDR2 SVGEGT. The CDR3 is 14 residues long. Here the CDR3 reads CASSTSGGSYEQYF. For the CDR3, the DNA is TGTGCCAGCAGTACTAGCGGGGGCTCCTACGAGCAGTACTTC.

This clonotype came up many times. This sequence joins TRBV11-2 and TRBJ2-3; 8 positions match TRBD2. Germline values: CDR1 SGHAT, CDR2 FQNNGV. The CDR3 sequence is 17 residues long. The J segment lost 3 bases and the V segment lost 4 bases, leaving 12 bases of the junction unmatched. The CDR3 coding sequence is TGTGCCAGCAGCTCAACCTCTACTAGCGGACTGACAGATACGCAGTATTTT. Amino acid sequence: CASSSTSTSGLTDTQYF.

This clonotype was detected ten times or more. The junction departs from the called germline gene at one end, perhaps through a read error. V usage is TRBV7-7 and J usage is TRBJ2-1, with a possible D match to TRBD1 (6 bases). This CDR3 is 18 amino acids long. Germline V gives CDR1 SSHAT, CDR2 FNYEAQ (reference sequence). The CDR3 loop reads CASSLAPGQGPTYNEQFF. DNA for the CDR3: TGTGCTAGCAGCTTAGCTCCGGGTCAGGGGCCTACCTACAATGAGCAGTTCTTC.

V and J are TRBV5-1 and TRBJ2-5; D perhaps matches TRBD2 (5 bases). CDR1 and CDR2 from the germline V gene are SGHRS and YFSETQ. This CDR3 is built from 15 residues. The V gene lost 4 bases and the J gene lost 11 bases, with 24 bases spanning the gap. The chain's CDR3 is CASSHSVSSYNEQYF. CDR3 in DNA: TGCGCCAGCAGCCATAGCGTATCCTCCTACAATGAGCAGTACTTC.